This section outlines one T cell receptor (beta chain) sequence together with its context. It lacks a known antigen. The record has no base qualities; no much larger clone is one base away. CDR1 and CDR2 were assigned from the germline V gene (reference sequence) as WNHNN and SYGVQD. From its cysteine to its phenylalanine, the CDR3 spans 18 amino acids. Only the CDR3 portion is preserved as DNA: 54 bases, with reading frame beginning at the first base. V is cut back by 4 bases and J by 7 bases, with 16 bases in the junction unmatched. The data belong to a study of blood T cell repertoires in COVID-19 (dated by TCRdb to about 2020). General notes on the study: Samples from collaborators originated in the United States, Italy and Spain and spanned both the acute and convalescent phases of COVID-19. Deeply sampled blood TCRbeta repertoires from subjects exposed to, actively infected with, or recovered from COVID-19 were included in the dataset. The sample metadata nearly always contained a de-identified subject ID, COVID-19 status, age in years and sex. HLA class I and class II types, where available, came from metadata supplied by the sample provider rather than from assay-based typing. The prospective study material was composed of cDNA or gDNA derived from T cells, B-cell-depleted T cells, or PBMCs. The samples were drawn from the first 160 participants of the ongoing ImmuneRACE study and from some 1,300 subjects provided by 6 global collaborators. The repertoires were made available in a free public database intended to serve as a resource for research on the immune response to SARS-CoV-2. Results the study describes overall, beyond this receptor: The amount of clinical and demographic metadata varied by source and participant and was provided uncurated.

In Seattle, one collaborating source enrolled patients while the infection was active and tracked those patients longitudinally over the course of disease. The collaborating institutions used their own protocols to collect whole blood in K2EDTA tubes. For TCRbeta analysis, collaborators shipped samples in one of three forms: frozen whole blood, isolated PBMCs, or DNA extracted from either of those sample types. TCRbeta CDR3 regions were amplified from genomic DNA using the immunoSEQ Assay, a bias-controlled multiplex PCR. Turning to the authors' computational methods: Nucleated cell counts per sample were estimated from amplification of reference gene primers within the assay. To quantify the absolute abundance of each unique TCRbeta CDR3 rearrangement, sequence reads were collapsed and filtered. For each sample, productive Simpson clonality was calculated as the square root of Simpson's diversity index across productive rearrangements. Here the immuneACCESS table is served through TCRdb, limited to in-frame sequences with V and J called. Missing clones are a known gap in these copies; in checked studies unresolved V genes cover under half, and the rest lacks a known reason. V, J and clone size reflect that table, while D and trimming were determined from the DNA. For this sample there are 250,000 to 350,000 clones; about 90% appear just once. The ten largest clones take up about 11% of the sample.

The chain uses TRBV10-1 and TRBJ2-2; a stretch of 9 junction bases matches TRBD1. The sequence derives from a woman aged 25 to 45 with COVID-19, enrolled during active disease. Sequenced material: peripheral blood. In nucleotide form, the sequence is TGCGCCAGCAGTGTTGGACAGGGGCTATCTAATGCGAACGGGGAGCTGTTTTTT. This yields the protein CASSVGQGLSNANGELFF.